This TCR beta chain was identified during a study of shared clonotypes between healthy human individuals. General study results and limits: The represented genetic and exposure-history diversity was limited by the small number of donors. About 4.5% of naive CD4 clonotypes were common to a few donors.

A note on this clone: Its cognate antigen is unknown.

DNA at 150 to 250 ng, 25,000 to 30,000 T cell genomes, went into sorted-subset replicate PCRs. Per the study methods: Because ImmunoSEQ provided only junction sequences with no quality scores, the filtering differed. Here immunoSEQ multiplex PCR was the method, and the copy in TCRdb shows in-frame clones only, minus some. The V and J calls and clone size come from that table; D and trimming were worked out from the DNA. This sample has about 2.4 million clones, with approximately 94% found just once. Germline loops: CDR1 MNHEY, CDR2 SMNVEV (reference sequence). This CDR3 has 16 amino acids. With V trimmed by 7 bases and J by 5 bases, 12 bases remained unmatched.

Sequencing used naive CD4+ T cells sorted from blood. Subset noted: CD45RA+ positively selected. The genes are TRBV27 and TRBJ2-2, with 8 bases that match TRBD2. This TCR was sampled from a man between 18 and 29 years old in good health. Here the CDR3 DNA reads TGTGCCAGCACCTTATGGTCGGGGGGGCGAACCGGGGAGCTGTTTTTT. Its translation is CASTLWSGGRTGELFF.